The T cell receptor beta chain described here comes from a study of blood T cell repertoires in COVID-19. Study-wide background: Specimens from acute and convalescent COVID-19 originated in the United States, Italy and Spain.

In the authors' workflow: The authors estimated nucleated cell counts from reference gene primer amplification. Sequencing was performed with immunoSEQ multiplex PCR; in TCRdb, only in-frame clones are kept and a portion is missing. For V, J and clone size, that table is used; D and trimming come from the DNA. The data show fewer than 350,000 clones, with over 75% seen just once and 2.2% held by the top ten. Between the trimmed V and J ends, which lost 5 bases and 2 bases, there was a span of 9 bases. The germline V gene encodes CDR1 SGHTA and CDR2 FQGNSA. There are 14 residues in the CDR3. The genes are TRBV7-2 and TRBJ1-4; D might be TRBD1 (5 bases). The clonotype comes from a man younger than 40 who had recovered from COVID-19. Sequenced material: PBMCs or T cells enriched from blood (not recorded which). The CDR3 nucleotides read TGTGCCAGCAGCCTACAGGTGACTAATGAAAAACTGTTTTTT. Translating it yields CASSLQVTNEKLFF.